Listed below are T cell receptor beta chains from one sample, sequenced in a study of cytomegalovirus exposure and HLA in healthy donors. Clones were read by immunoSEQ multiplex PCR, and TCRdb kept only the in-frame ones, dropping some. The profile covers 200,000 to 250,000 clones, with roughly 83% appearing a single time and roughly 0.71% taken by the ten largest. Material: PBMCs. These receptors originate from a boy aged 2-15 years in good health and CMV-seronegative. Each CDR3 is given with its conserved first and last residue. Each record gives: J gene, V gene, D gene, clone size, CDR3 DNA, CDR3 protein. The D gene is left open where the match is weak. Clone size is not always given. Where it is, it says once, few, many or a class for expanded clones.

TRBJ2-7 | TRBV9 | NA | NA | TGTGCCAGCAGCGTAGCAGGGGGGAGCTCCTACGAGCAGTACTTC | CASSVAGGSSYEQYF
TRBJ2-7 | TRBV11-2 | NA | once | TGTGCCAGCAGCTTAGTTATCCCCCCTCCGGGAGCCCCATACGAGCAGTACTTC | CASSLVIPPPGAPYEQYF
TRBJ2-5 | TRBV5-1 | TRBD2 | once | TGCGCCAGCAGCCCTGGACTAGCGGGAGTGGAGTGGGGAAAGACCCAGTACTTC | CASSPGLAGVEWGKTQYF
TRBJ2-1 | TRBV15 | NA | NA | TGTGCCTCGCAGGGGTTTGGCTACAATGAGCAGTTCTTC | CASQGFGYNEQFF
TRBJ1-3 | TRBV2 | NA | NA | TGTGCCAGCAGCTCGGTCCAGGGACTCTCTGGAAACACCATATATTTT | CASSSVQGLSGNTIYF
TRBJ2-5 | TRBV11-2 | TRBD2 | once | TGTGCCAGCAGCGCACATAGCGGGGGGGCCGGGGAGACCCAGTACTTC | CASSAHSGGAGETQYF
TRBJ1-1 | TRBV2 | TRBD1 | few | TGTGCCAGCAGCGCGGACAGGGTGGGTAATACTGAAGCTTTCTTT | CASSADRVGNTEAFF
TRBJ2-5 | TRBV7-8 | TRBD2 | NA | TGTGCCAGCAGCTTAGCGAGACTAGCGGGGGTACAAGAGACCCAGTACTTC | CASSLARLAGVQETQYF
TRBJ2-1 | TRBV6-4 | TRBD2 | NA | TGTGCCAGCAGTGACTCAGGCGGGAGTGGTGAGGAGCAGTTCTTC | CASSDSGGSGEEQFF
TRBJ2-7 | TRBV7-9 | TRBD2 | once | TGTGCCAGCAGCTTGACTAGCGGGGGCCTATACGAGCAGTACTTC | CASSLTSGGLYEQYF
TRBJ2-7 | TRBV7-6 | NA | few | TGTGCCAGCAGCCGTACTTCTACGCGAGGGTACGAGCAGTACTTC | CASSRTSTRGYEQYF
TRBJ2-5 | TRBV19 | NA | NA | TGTGCCAGTAGTATGTGGGGGGACCAAGAGACCCAGTACTTC | CASSMWGDQETQYF
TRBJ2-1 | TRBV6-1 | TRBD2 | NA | TGTGCCTCGTGGGGGGGGGTCTACAATGAGCAGTTCTTC | CASWGGVYNEQFF
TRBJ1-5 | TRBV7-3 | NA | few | TGTGCCAGCAGCTTAGGAGGGGATCAGCCCCAGCATTTT | CASSLGGDQPQHF
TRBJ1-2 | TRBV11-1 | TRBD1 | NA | TGTGCCAGCAGCCCTTCGGACAGGGACCCCTATGGCTACACCTTC | CASSPSDRDPYGYTF
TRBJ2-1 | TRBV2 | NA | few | TGTGCCAGCAGTACAGGGATTGAGCAGTTCTTC | CASSTGIEQFF
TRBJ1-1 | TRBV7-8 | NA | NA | TGTGCCAGCAGCTTAGCGGTGGGGGGTGAGGACACTGAAGCTTTCTTT | CASSLAVGGEDTEAFF
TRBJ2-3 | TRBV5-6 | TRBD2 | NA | TGTGCCAGCAGCTTGGCCTACGAGCGGGGGCGCACAGATACGCAGTATTTT | CASSLAYERGRTDTQYF
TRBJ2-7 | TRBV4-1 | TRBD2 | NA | TGCGCCAGCAGCCGGGAGGGCTACGAGCAGTACTTC | CASSREGYEQYF
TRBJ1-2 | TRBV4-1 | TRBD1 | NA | TGCGCCAGCAGCCAAGATATGTCAGGGGGCAAGGGCTACACCTTC | CASSQDMSGGKGYTF
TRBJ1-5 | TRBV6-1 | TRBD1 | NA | TGTGCCAGCAGGCTACAGGGGGACAATCAGCCCCAGCATTTT | CASRLQGDNQPQHF
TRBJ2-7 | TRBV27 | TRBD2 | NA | TGTGCCAGCAGTTCGGGAGGTTACGAGCAGTACTTC | CASSSGGYEQYF
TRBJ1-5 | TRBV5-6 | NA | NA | TGTGCCAGCAGCTCGAACAGGTATCAGCCCCAGCATTTT | CASSSNRYQPQHF
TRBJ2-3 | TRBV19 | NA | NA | TGTGCCAGTAGTATAGATCGGGCAGGGACAGATACGCAGTATTTT | CASSIDRAGTDTQYF
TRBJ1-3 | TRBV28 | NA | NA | TGTGCCAGCAGTTTCCGAGGAAGCTCTGGAAACACCATATATTTT | CASSFRGSSGNTIYF
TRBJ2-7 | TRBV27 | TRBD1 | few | TGTGCCAGCAGTTTAGGGGACAGAATGGGAGAGCAGTACTTC | CASSLGDRMGEQYF
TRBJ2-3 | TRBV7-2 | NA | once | TGTGCCAGCAGCCCAGACAGTTACACAGATACGCAGTATTTT | CASSPDSYTDTQYF
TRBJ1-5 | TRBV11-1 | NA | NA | TGTGCCAGCAGCTCGAGCCAGGATCAGCCCCAGCATTTT | CASSSSQDQPQHF
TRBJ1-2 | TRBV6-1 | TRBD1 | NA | TGTGCCATCCCGACAGGGGAGTGGGGCTATGGCTACACCTTC | CAIPTGEWGYGYTF
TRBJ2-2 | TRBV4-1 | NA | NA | TGCGCCAGCAGCCTTGCAGCGAACACCGGGGAGCTGTTTTTT | CASSLAANTGELFF
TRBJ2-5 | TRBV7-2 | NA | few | TGTGCCAGCAGCTGGAGATTCGAAGAGACCCAGTACTTC | CASSWRFEETQYF
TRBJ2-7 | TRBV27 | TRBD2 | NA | TGTGCCAGCAGTTTAGGACTAGCGAACGAGCAGTACTTC | CASSLGLANEQYF
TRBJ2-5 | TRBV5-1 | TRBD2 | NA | TGCGCCAGCAGCTTGGGCCTAGCGGGAGGACCCGATCAAGAGACCCAGTACTTC | CASSLGLAGGPDQETQYF
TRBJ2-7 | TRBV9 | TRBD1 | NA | TGTGCCAGCAGCACGACCGGGACAGGGGAAGAGCAGTACTTC | CASSTTGTGEEQYF
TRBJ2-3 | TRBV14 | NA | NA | TGTGCCAGCAGCCAATCGGGGATTTTTAAAACAGATACGCAGTATTTT | CASSQSGIFKTDTQYF